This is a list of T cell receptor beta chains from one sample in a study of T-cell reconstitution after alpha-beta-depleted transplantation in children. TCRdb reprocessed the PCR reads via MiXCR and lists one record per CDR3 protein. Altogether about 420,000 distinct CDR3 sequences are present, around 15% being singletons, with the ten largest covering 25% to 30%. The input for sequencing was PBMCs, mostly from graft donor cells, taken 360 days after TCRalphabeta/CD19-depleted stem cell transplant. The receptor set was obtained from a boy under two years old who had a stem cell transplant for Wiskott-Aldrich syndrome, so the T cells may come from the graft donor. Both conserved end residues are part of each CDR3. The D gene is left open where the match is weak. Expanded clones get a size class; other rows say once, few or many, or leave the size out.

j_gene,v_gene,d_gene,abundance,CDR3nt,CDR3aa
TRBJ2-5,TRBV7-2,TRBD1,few,TGTGCCAGCAGCTTATTCGGGACAGGGGGCGCGAGAGAGACCCAGTACTTC,CASSLFGTGGARETQYF
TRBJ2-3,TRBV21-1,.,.,TGTGCCAGCAGCTCTCAGTCCCGAGAAGCAGATACGCAGTATTTT,CASSSQSREADTQYF
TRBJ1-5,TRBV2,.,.,TGTGCCAGCACCATGGGGAACCAGCCCCAGCATTTT,CASTMGNQPQHF
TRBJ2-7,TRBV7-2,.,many,TGTGCCAGCAGCTTAGTTTCCGGGTCTTGGGACGAGCAGTACTTC,CASSLVSGSWDEQYF
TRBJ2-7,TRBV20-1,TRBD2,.,TGCAGTGCCAGACTAGCGGGACGCTCCTACGAGCAGTACTTC,CSARLAGRSYEQYF
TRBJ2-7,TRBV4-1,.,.,TGCGCCAGCAGCCAAGATCGCCAGGGGACGGGCGAGCAGTACTTC,CASSQDRQGTGEQYF
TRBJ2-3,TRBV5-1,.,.,TGCGCCAGTGGAAGGGGCGGCCCAGATACGCAGTATTTT,CASGRGGPDTQYF
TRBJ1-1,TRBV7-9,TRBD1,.,TGTGCCAGCAGCTTAGAAGGGGGCATCACTGAAGCTTTCTTT,CASSLEGGITEAFF
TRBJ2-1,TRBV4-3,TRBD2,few,TGCGCCAGCAGCCATTGGGGGGGGAACAATGAGCAGTTCTTC,CASSHWGGNNEQFF
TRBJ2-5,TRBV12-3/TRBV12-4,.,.,TGTGCCAGCAGTTTAGGCGAGGGCCGCTCCTTCGGGACCCAGTACTTC,CASSLGEGRSFGTQYF
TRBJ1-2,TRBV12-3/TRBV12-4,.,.,TGTGCCAGCAGCCCGACAGGCGCTAACTATGGCTACACCTTC,CASSPTGANYGYTF
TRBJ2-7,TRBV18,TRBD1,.,TGTGCCAGCTCACCCGTGACAGGGGCAAACTACGAGCAGTACTTC,CASSPVTGANYEQYF
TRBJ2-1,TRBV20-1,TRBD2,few,TGCAGTGCTAGAGGGGCTAGCGGGGGAACCTACAATGAGCAGTTCTTC,CSARGASGGTYNEQFF